The 4 T cell receptor beta chains listed next were all sequenced from one sample in a study of cytomegalovirus exposure and HLA in healthy donors. Primers for the PCR totalled 60 Vbeta and 13 Jbeta. Sequencing was performed with immunoSEQ multiplex PCR; in TCRdb, only in-frame clones are kept and a portion is missing. The sample yields roughly 200,000 clones, around 80% seen once. Input material: PBMCs. The receptor source for this set is a woman aged 55 to 70 in good health and CMV-seropositive.

This clone was seen once. The V call is TRBV7-2, the J call TRBJ2-3; tentative D call: TRBD2 (6 bases). V dropped 5 bases and J dropped 7 bases, with 22 bases sitting between them. Germline V gene data show CDR1 as SGHTA and CDR2 as FQGNSA. The CDR3 length is 16 residues. The CDR3 reads CASSLGTAEGENTQYF. CDR3 nucleotide sequence: TGTGCCAGCAGCCTCGGGACCGCGGAGGGAGAGAATACGCAGTATTTT.

This chain links TRBV28 with TRBJ2-1; D not resolved. Trimming cost V 2 bases and J 0 bases, with 8 bases left between them. CDR1 and CDR2 (germline): MDHEN, SYDVKM. This CDR3 is built from 15 residues. The CDR3 protein is CASSLRASSYNEQFF. The CDR3 nucleotides read TGTGCCAGCAGTTTACGAGCGAGCTCCTACAATGAGCAGTTCTTC.

This clone was observed a handful of times. The chain uses TRBV4-3 and TRBJ2-3, with D possibly TRBD1 on 5 matching bases. CDR1 and CDR2 from the germline V gene are LGHNA and YSLEER. The CDR3 is 15 amino acids. Trimming cost V 0 bases and J 2 bases, with 9 bases left between them. For the CDR3, the DNA is TGCGCCAGCAGCCAAGACGGACACCTCACAGATACGCAGTATTTT. Its protein is CASSQDGHLTDTQYF.

To note about this clone: The junction and the germline gene differ at one end; a read error may be behind it. The chain employs TRBV7-7 and TRBJ2-7; D not resolved. The CDR3 contains 14 residues. From germline, CDR1 is SSHAT and CDR2 FNYEAQ (reference sequence). The CDR3 bases are TGTGCTAGCAGCTTAGATGCCACGGGCTACGAGCAGTACTTC. Translation gives CASSLDATGYEQYF.